This TCR beta chain derives from a study of shared clonotypes between healthy human individuals. The study's findings and limits: Sequencing depth was a factor that was expected to affect clonotype sharing among donors.

The V segment lost 1 base and the J segment 7 bases; nucleotides outside the gene matches: 9. The CDR3 covers 15 residues. Germline V gives CDR1 SNHLY, CDR2 FYNNEI. All the donors were Caucasian adults who lived in Nashville, Tennessee. As for this clone: Its antigen is currently unknown.

Genomic DNA from each subset was divided evenly over several immunoSEQ plates. In the authors' methods: In the immunoSEQ data, sequences were junction-only and lacked quality scores, so filtering differed. Clones were sequenced by immunoSEQ multiplex PCR, and TCRdb holds only the in-frame ones, with some missing. The V and J calls and clone size are taken from that table; D and trimming were inferred from the DNA. The repertoire has about 490,000 clones, approximately 81% of them found once; the top ten carry roughly an eighth. V usage is TRBV2 and J usage is TRBJ2-7; 8 bases line up with TRBD1. The source is a woman between 40 and 55 years old in good health. Some clones in this sample may be carry-over from other donors' samples. Sequences were obtained from PBMCs. The CDR3 region is CASSEGGNRGWEQYF. The CDR3 nucleotides are TGTGCCAGCAGTGAAGGAGGAAACAGGGGGTGGGAGCAGTACTTC.